A selection of T cell receptor beta chains follows, all from one sample in a study of CD8 T cells in ankylosing spondylitis. MiXCR, run by TCRdb on the 5' RACE reads, gives a single entry per CDR3 protein. The data show approximately 260,000 distinct CDR3 sequences, 8% to 9.5% seen once. The sequenced sample consisted of blood, either unsorted or a sorted T cell fraction (not recorded which). These TCRs come from a male donor with ankylosing spondylitis or in good health (not recorded which). Each CDR3 is given with its conserved first and last residue. A D gene is named only where the DNA matches it firmly. A clone size is listed for some rows: how often the clone was seen (once, few, many), or a class if it is expanded.

>-|TRBV5-4|-|TRBJ2-3
CASSFPGSTDTQYF
TGTGCCAGCAGCTTCCCGGGAAGCACAGATACGCAGTATTTT
>many|TRBV7-2|TRBD1|TRBJ2-4
CASSLHDRGGVDIQYF
TGTGCCAGCAGCTTACACGACAGGGGAGGAGTTGACATTCAGTACTTC
>many|TRBV4-3|-|TRBJ1-2
CASSPGRPYGYTF
TGCGCCAGCAGCCCGGGACGGCCATATGGCTACACCTTC
>many|TRBV5-1|-|TRBJ2-5
CASSAGTVKETQYF
TGCGCCAGCAGCGCCGGGACGGTAAAAGAGACCCAGTACTTC
>few|TRBV6-1|TRBD1|TRBJ1-2
CASSPGQGRGYTF
TGTGCCAGCAGTCCGGGACAGGGTAGGGGCTACACCTTC
>many|TRBV5-1|TRBD1|TRBJ1-5
CASSPTGPQPQHF
TGCGCCAGCAGCCCGACAGGGCCCCAGCCCCAGCATTTT
>many|TRBV12-5|-|TRBJ2-7
CASGLTGYEQYF
TGTGCTAGTGGTTTAACGGGCTACGAGCAGTACTTC
>-|TRBV29-1|-|TRBJ2-7
CSASVQGYEQYF
TGCAGCGCCAGTGTACAAGGCTACGAGCAGTACTTC
>many|TRBV18|-|TRBJ1-1
CASSIDRNTEAFF
TGTGCCAGCTCAATCGACAGGAACACTGAAGCTTTCTTT
>few|TRBV7-8|-|TRBJ2-1
CASSYSTLLAPNEQFF
TGTGCCAGCAGCTACTCCACTCTCTTGGCGCCGAATGAGCAGTTCTTC
>-|TRBV7-9|TRBD1|TRBJ1-2
CASSLNRDRAGYTF
TGTGCCAGCAGCTTGAACCGGGACAGGGCTGGCTACACCTTC
>many|TRBV15|-|TRBJ1-1
CATSRGVAPNEAFF
TGTGCCACCAGCAGAGGGGTCGCACCTAACGAAGCTTTCTTT
>many|TRBV7-3|-|TRBJ1-2
CASSLHDRTNYGYTF
TGTGCCAGCAGCTTACACGACCGAACTAACTATGGCTACACCTTC
>many|TRBV27|-|TRBJ2-1
CASSAAVASYNEQFF
TGTGCCAGCAGTGCCGCGGTAGCGAGCTACAATGAGCAGTTCTTC
>many|TRBV20-1|-|TRBJ2-1
CSLSWQAKTGHNEQFF
TGCAGCCTCAGTTGGCAGGCAAAGACCGGGCACAATGAGCAGTTCTTC
>many|TRBV29-1|-|TRBJ1-2
CSVVGTDYGYTF
TGCAGCGTTGTGGGAACTGACTATGGCTACACCTTC
>many|TRBV6-2/TRBV6-3|-|TRBJ2-2
CASSSYRDLNTGELFF
TGTGCCAGCAGTTCCTACAGGGACCTGAACACCGGGGAGCTGTTTTTT
>many|TRBV7-8|-|TRBJ2-5
CASSYSGTNGETQYF
TGTGCCAGCAGCTACTCCGGGACAAACGGAGAGACCCAGTACTTC
>many|TRBV24-1|-|TRBJ2-1
CATSDLGATNEQFF
TGTGCCACCAGTGATCTAGGGGCTACTAATGAGCAGTTCTTC
>-|TRBV30|-|TRBJ1-2
CAWSRDTYGYTF
TGTGCCTGGAGTCGGGACACCTATGGCTACACCTTC
>many|TRBV5-6|-|TRBJ2-3
CASSPLTSTDTQYF
TGTGCCAGCAGCCCATTGACTAGCACAGATACGCAGTATTTT
>many|TRBV7-9|-|TRBJ2-5
CASSRRTLSQETQYF
TGTGCCAGCAGCCGTCGGACATTAAGCCAAGAGACCCAGTACTTC
>many|TRBV6-1|-|TRBJ2-1
CASSFTDLRFSEQFF
TGTGCCAGCAGCTTCACAGATCTTAGGTTCAGTGAGCAGTTCTTC
>many|TRBV12-3/TRBV12-4|-|TRBJ1-2
CASSLSQGPNYGYTF
TGTGCCAGCAGTTTATCCCAGGGACCGAACTATGGCTACACCTTC
>many|TRBV12-3/TRBV12-4|TRBD1|TRBJ1-6
CASSSSGTGPSPLHF
TGTGCCAGCAGTTCTTCCGGGACAGGTCCCTCACCCCTCCACTTT
>many|TRBV6-2/TRBV6-3|-|TRBJ2-7
CASTSLDAPEQYF
TGTGCCAGCACTTCCCTGGATGCCCCCGAGCAGTACTTC
>many|TRBV13|-|TRBJ1-4
CASSPSPTGTPEKLFF
TGTGCCAGCAGCCCGTCCCCAACCGGGACACCGGAAAAACTGTTTTTT
>many|TRBV6-1|TRBD2|TRBJ2-5
CASSTEIAGGQETQYF
TGTGCCAGCAGCACCGAGATAGCGGGGGGACAAGAGACCCAGTACTTC